A selection of T cell receptor beta chains follows, all from one sample in a study of T cell responses to AZD1222 COVID-19 vaccine. TCRdb's copy holds only in-frame clones and misses some; the assay was immunoSEQ multiplex PCR. The sample table includes 150,000 or so clones. Sequencing was performed on peripheral blood. The receptors here all came from an adult in good health. Both conserved end residues are part of each CDR3. The D gene is left open where the match is weak.

cdr3_nt: TGTGCCAGCAGGACAGGCGGGATAGAAGCTTTCTTT
cdr3_aa: CASRTGGIEAFF
v_call: TRBV12-3/TRBV12-4
d_call: NA
j_call: TRBJ1-1

cdr3_nt: TGTGCCAGCAGCTTAGTAGGGAATGAAAAACTGTTTTTT
cdr3_aa: CASSLVGNEKLFF
v_call: TRBV11-3
d_call: NA
j_call: TRBJ1-4

cdr3_nt: TGTGCCAGCAGTGGCCCTCTTGCCTATAGAACCTCCAATGAGCAGTTCTTC
cdr3_aa: CASSGPLAYRTSNEQFF
v_call: TRBV6-1
d_call: NA
j_call: TRBJ2-1

cdr3_nt: TGTGCCACGCAGAGACAATGGGCTGAAGCTTTCTTT
cdr3_aa: CATQRQWAEAFF
v_call: TRBV7-9
d_call: NA
j_call: TRBJ1-1

cdr3_nt: TGTGCCAGCAGCTGGGGACGGAGCTATGGCTACACCTTC
cdr3_aa: CASSWGRSYGYTF
v_call: TRBV5-6
d_call: NA
j_call: TRBJ1-2

cdr3_nt: TGCAGTGCTAGTGGGAACGCGGGGGAAAAACTGTTTTTT
cdr3_aa: CSASGNAGEKLFF
v_call: TRBV20-1
d_call: NA
j_call: TRBJ1-4

cdr3_nt: TGTGCCACCAGTGACCTTGCCCAGGGGGCCCAGCATTTT
cdr3_aa: CATSDLAQGAQHF
v_call: TRBV24-1
d_call: TRBD1
j_call: TRBJ1-5

cdr3_nt: TGTGCCAGCAGCTCCGGACAGGGACGTTCCTACGAGCAGTACTTC
cdr3_aa: CASSSGQGRSYEQYF
v_call: TRBV7-7
d_call: TRBD1
j_call: TRBJ2-7

cdr3_nt: TGTGCCAGCAGTTTATGGGGGAGGGGTAGCAATCAGCCCCAGCATTTT
cdr3_aa: CASSLWGRGSNQPQHF
v_call: TRBV28
d_call: NA
j_call: TRBJ1-5

cdr3_nt: TGCGCCAGCCCCCGAGGGGGACTAAGTGAAAAACTGTTTTTT
cdr3_aa: CASPRGGLSEKLFF
v_call: TRBV10-1
d_call: NA
j_call: TRBJ1-4

cdr3_nt: TGTGCCACCTTCGACAGGGGGGGATCGGAAGGCTACACCTTC
cdr3_aa: CATFDRGGSEGYTF
v_call: TRBV6-5
d_call: TRBD1
j_call: TRBJ1-2

cdr3_nt: TGTGCCAGCAGCCCCGGATGGACAGGGAGGGATGCATACTCTGGGGCCAACGTCCTGACTTTC
cdr3_aa: CASSPGWTGRDAYSGANVLTF
v_call: TRBV6-2/TRBV6-3
d_call: NA
j_call: TRBJ2-6

cdr3_nt: TGTGCCAGCAGTAAGTGGGGGGGAATGTTTGGCAAAAACATTCAGTACTTC
cdr3_aa: CASSKWGGMFGKNIQYF
v_call: TRBV28
d_call: TRBD2
j_call: TRBJ2-4

cdr3_nt: TGTGCCTGGCTACCACCCAGCGGTACGGAGACCCAGTACTTC
cdr3_aa: CAWLPPSGTETQYF
v_call: TRBV30
d_call: NA
j_call: TRBJ2-5

cdr3_nt: TGCAGCGTTGGGGGGTCGGGAGCTGAAGCTTTCTTT
cdr3_aa: CSVGGSGAEAFF
v_call: TRBV29-1
d_call: NA
j_call: TRBJ1-1

cdr3_nt: TGCGCCAGCAGCCAATTTACAGGAAAGGTCTCTGGAAACACCATATATTTT
cdr3_aa: CASSQFTGKVSGNTIYF
v_call: TRBV4-1
d_call: NA
j_call: TRBJ1-3

cdr3_nt: TGTGCCAGTAGTTGGGGGTCCACCGGGGAGCTGTTTTTT
cdr3_aa: CASSWGSTGELFF
v_call: TRBV19
d_call: NA
j_call: TRBJ2-2

cdr3_nt: TGTGCCAGAACGACGAACAGGGGTTCCTACAATGAGCAGTTCTTC
cdr3_aa: CARTTNRGSYNEQFF
v_call: TRBV2
d_call: TRBD1
j_call: TRBJ2-1

cdr3_nt: TGTGCTAGTGGCTCCCCAGGGCCTTCAGAGACCCAGTACTTC
cdr3_aa: CASGSPGPSETQYF
v_call: TRBV12-5
d_call: NA
j_call: TRBJ2-5

cdr3_nt: TGTGCCAGCATTCCGGGACAGGGGGCATCCGGGGAGCTGTTTTTT
cdr3_aa: CASIPGQGASGELFF
v_call: TRBV28
d_call: TRBD1
j_call: TRBJ2-2

cdr3_nt: TGCGCCAGCAGCGCCGGGACAGGCACTAGCACAGATACGCAGTATTTT
cdr3_aa: CASSAGTGTSTDTQYF
v_call: TRBV5-1
d_call: TRBD1
j_call: TRBJ2-3

cdr3_nt: TGTGCCAGCAGCTTCCAGTCAGGGGTGAACACTGAAGCTTTCTTT
cdr3_aa: CASSFQSGVNTEAFF
v_call: TRBV7-3
d_call: NA
j_call: TRBJ1-1

cdr3_nt: TGTGCCAGCAGCCAAGACCGGGACAGCATGGCCTACGAGCAGTACTTC
cdr3_aa: CASSQDRDSMAYEQYF
v_call: TRBV4-2
d_call: TRBD1
j_call: TRBJ2-7

cdr3_nt: TGTGCCAGCAGCCAAGGGTATGCGGACGGGCTTTATGGCTACACCTTC
cdr3_aa: CASSQGYADGLYGYTF
v_call: TRBV14
d_call: NA
j_call: TRBJ1-2

cdr3_nt: TGCGCCAGCAGCCAGTGGGGACAGGGGAACACTGAAGCTTTCTTT
cdr3_aa: CASSQWGQGNTEAFF
v_call: TRBV4-1
d_call: TRBD1
j_call: TRBJ1-1

cdr3_nt: TGTGCCAGCAGCCAATCCCTTGGGGGGGCGGGCAATCAGCCCCAGCATTTT
cdr3_aa: CASSQSLGGAGNQPQHF
v_call: TRBV16
d_call: NA
j_call: TRBJ1-5

cdr3_nt: TGTGCCACCAGTGATTTTGACTCTGGGGCCAACGTCCTGACTTTC
cdr3_aa: CATSDFDSGANVLTF
v_call: TRBV24-1
d_call: NA
j_call: TRBJ2-6

cdr3_nt: TGTGCCAGCTCAGTTGACAGGGTAAGCACAGATACGCAGTATTTT
cdr3_aa: CASSVDRVSTDTQYF
v_call: TRBV18
d_call: TRBD1
j_call: TRBJ2-3

cdr3_nt: TGTGCCAGCAGTTATAAGGGCCACGCGAACACCGGGGAGCTGTTTTTT
cdr3_aa: CASSYKGHANTGELFF
v_call: TRBV6-5
d_call: NA
j_call: TRBJ2-2